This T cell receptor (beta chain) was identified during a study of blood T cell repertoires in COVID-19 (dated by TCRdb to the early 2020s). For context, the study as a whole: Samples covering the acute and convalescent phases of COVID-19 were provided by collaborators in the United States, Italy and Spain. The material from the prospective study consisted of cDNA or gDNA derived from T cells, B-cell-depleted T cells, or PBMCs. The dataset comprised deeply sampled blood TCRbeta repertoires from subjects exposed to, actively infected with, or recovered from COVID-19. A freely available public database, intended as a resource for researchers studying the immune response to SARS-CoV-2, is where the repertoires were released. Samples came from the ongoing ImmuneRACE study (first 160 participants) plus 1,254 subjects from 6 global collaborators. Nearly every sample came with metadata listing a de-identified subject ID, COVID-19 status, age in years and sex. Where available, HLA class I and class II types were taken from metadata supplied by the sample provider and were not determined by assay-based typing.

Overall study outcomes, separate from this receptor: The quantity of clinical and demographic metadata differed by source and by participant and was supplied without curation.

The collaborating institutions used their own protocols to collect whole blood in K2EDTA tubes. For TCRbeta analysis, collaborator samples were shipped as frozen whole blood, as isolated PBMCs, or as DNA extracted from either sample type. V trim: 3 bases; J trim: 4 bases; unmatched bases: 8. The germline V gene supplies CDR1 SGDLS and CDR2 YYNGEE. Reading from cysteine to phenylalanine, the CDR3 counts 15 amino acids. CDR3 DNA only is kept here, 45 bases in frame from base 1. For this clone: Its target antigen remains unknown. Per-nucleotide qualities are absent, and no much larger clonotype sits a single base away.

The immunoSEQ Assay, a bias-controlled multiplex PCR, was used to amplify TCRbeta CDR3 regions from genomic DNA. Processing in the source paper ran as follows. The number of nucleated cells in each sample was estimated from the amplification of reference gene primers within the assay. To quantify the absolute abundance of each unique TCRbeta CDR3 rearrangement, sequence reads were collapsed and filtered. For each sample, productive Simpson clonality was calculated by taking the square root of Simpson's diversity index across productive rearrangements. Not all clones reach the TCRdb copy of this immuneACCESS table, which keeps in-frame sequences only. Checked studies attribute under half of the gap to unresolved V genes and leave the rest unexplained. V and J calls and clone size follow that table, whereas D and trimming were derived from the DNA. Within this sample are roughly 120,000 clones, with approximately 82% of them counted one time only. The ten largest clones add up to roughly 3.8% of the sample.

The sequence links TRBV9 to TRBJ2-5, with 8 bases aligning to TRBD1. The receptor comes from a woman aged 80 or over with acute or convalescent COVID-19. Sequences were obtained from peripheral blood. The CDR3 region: CASSEDRQGRETQYF. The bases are TGTGCCAGCAGCGAGGACAGACAGGGGAGAGAGACCCAGTACTTC.